This T cell receptor (beta chain) was obtained from a study of T cell changes during pregnancy in multiple sclerosis. This clone was seen once. Using immunoSEQ multiplex PCR, the repertoire was profiled, and TCRdb retains in-frame clones only, with some absent. The sample has tens of thousands of clones, around 92% seen once. The CDR3 length is 16 residues. CDR1 SNHLY and CDR2 FYNNEI come from the germline V gene. Trimming removed 5 bases from V and 1 base from J; junction bases left unmatched: 10. The chain employs TRBV2 and TRBJ2-7, with 8 bases matching TRBD2. The source is a female donor in good health, enrolled as a control in a pregnancy study. This specimen was CD8+ T cells from peripheral blood mononuclear cells, taken in the third trimester of pregnancy. The CDR3, as DNA: TGTGCCAGCAGTCCTTTGACAGCGGGGGCTTCCTACGAGCAGTACTTC. It is translated as CASSPLTAGASYEQYF.